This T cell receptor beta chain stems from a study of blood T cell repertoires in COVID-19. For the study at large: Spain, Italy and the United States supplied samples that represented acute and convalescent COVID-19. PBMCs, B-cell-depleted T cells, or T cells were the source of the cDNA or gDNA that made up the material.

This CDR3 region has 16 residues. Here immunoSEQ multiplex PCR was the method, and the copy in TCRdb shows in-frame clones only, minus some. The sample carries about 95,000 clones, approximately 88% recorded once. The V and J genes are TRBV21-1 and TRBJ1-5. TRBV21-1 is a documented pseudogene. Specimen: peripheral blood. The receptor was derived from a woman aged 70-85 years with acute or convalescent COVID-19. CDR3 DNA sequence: TGTGCCAGCACCAGAAACGGGGTTGGGGTTAATCAGCCCCAGCATTTT. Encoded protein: CASTRNGVGVNQPQHF.